This T cell receptor beta chain stems from a study of blood T cell repertoires in COVID-19. Overall study context: Sites in the United States, Italy and Spain provided acute and convalescent COVID-19 samples. From T cells, B-cell-depleted T cells, or PBMCs came the material, which was cDNA or gDNA.

This clone was counted a single time. The CDR3 consists of 14 residues. Trimming removed 7 bases from V and 4 bases from J, with 16 bases in between. Germline CDR1 is LNHDA and CDR2 is SQIVND (reference sequence). Under the authors' procedure: The assay estimated nucleated cells by amplifying reference gene primers. Profiling relied on immunoSEQ multiplex PCR, and the TCRdb table lists in-frame clones only, not all of them. That table supplies the V and J calls and clone size; D and trimming were determined from the DNA. The sample lists more than 45,000 clones; over 70% were seen once. The chain has TRBV19 and TRBJ1-1; maybe TRBD1 (6 bases). Sequencing used peripheral blood. The TCR originated in a human donor in a cohort sampled during active COVID-19. The CDR3: CASTPRGMGTEAFF. The CDR3 DNA is TGTGCCAGTACCCCCAGGGGAATGGGCACTGAAGCTTTCTTT.